These 22 T cell receptor beta chains were sequenced from one sample in a study of immune characteristics of hereditary and idiopathic chronic pancreatitis. Sequencing was performed with immunoSEQ multiplex PCR; in TCRdb, only in-frame clones are kept and a portion is missing. The sample lists some 15,000 clones, 73% occurring once. Chronic pancreatitis tissue was collected during total pancreatectomy with islet autotransplantation. Sequences were obtained from pancreas tissue with hereditary chronic pancreatitis. Source of these receptors: a human donor with chronic pancreatitis.

This clone occurred once. In nucleotides, the CDR3 is TGTGCCAGCAGTTGGACAGCCCTTTACAATGAGCAGTTCTTC. It specifies CASSWTALYNEQFF. The chain couples TRBV3-1 (or the pseudogene TRBV3-2) to TRBJ2-1; TRBD1 is a possible D gene (6 bases). The V end lost 6 bases, the J end lost 4 bases, and 13 bases lay between the germline ends. This CDR3 has 14 residues. CDR1 LGHDT and CDR2 YNNKEL come from the germline V gene (reference sequence).

V usage is TRBV7-9 and J usage is TRBJ2-5; 14 nucleotides match TRBD2. The V segment lost 3 bases and the J segment 2 bases; nucleotides outside the gene matches: 5. From germline, CDR1 is SEHNR and CDR2 FQNEAQ (reference sequence). This CDR3 comprises 17 residues. CDR3 residues: CASSFWTSGRNQETQYF. For the CDR3, the DNA is TGTGCCAGCAGCTTTTGGACTAGCGGGAGGAATCAAGAGACCCAGTACTTC.

The sample holds a few counts of this clone. The V and J genes are TRBV5-1 and TRBJ1-2, with 7 bases identical to TRBD1. Germline V gene data show CDR1 as SGHRS and CDR2 as YFSETQ. V was pared by 2 bases and J by 8 bases, with 15 bases of the junction left unmatched. The CDR3 has 16 amino acids. The CDR3 DNA reads TGCGCCAGCAGCTTTGGTGGGACAGTTGTCTCGGGGGGCTACACCTTC. Its protein product is CASSFGGTVVSGGYTF.

The chain employs TRBV5-1 and TRBJ2-5, with TRBD2 matching over 11 bases. The CDR3 length is 15 residues. J was trimmed by 1 base and V by 2 bases; bases with no gene match: 1. The germline gives CDR1 SGHRS, CDR2 YFSETQ. The CDR3 DNA reads as TGCGCCAGCAGCTTAGGACTAGCGGGCCAAGAGACCCAGTACTTC. Residues: CASSLGLAGQETQYF.

This clone has only a few counts. The genes are TRBV6-5 and TRBJ2-6; tentatively, D is TRBD2 (5 bases). CDR1 and CDR2 from the germline V gene are MNHEY and SVGAGI. The CDR3 has 15 amino acids. V gave up 7 bases and J gave up 0 bases, with 10 bases separating them. The CDR3 coding sequence is TGTGCCAGCACCTGGAGGAGCTCTGGGGCCAACGTCCTGACTTTC. It specifies CASTWRSSGANVLTF.

V and J are TRBV2 and TRBJ1-5, with 8 bases lining up with TRBD1. The ends lost 6 bases at V and 0 bases at J; junction bases unmatched: 4. The CDR3 contains 15 residues. Germline V gene sequence: CDR1 SNHLY, CDR2 FYNNEI. The CDR3 loop is CASRETGDSNQPQHF. The CDR3 bases are TGTGCCAGCAGGGAGACAGGGGATAGCAATCAGCCCCAGCATTTT.

The rearrangement uses TRBV3-1 (or the pseudogene TRBV3-2) and TRBJ2-7; 8 bases are shared with TRBD1. The CDR3 loop spans 13 amino acids. The germline CDR1 and CDR2 sequences are LGHDT and YNNKEL (reference sequence). Unmatched junction bases numbered 3, after V lost 4 bases and J lost 4 bases. CDR3 sequence: CASSLRQGYEQYF. The DNA of the CDR3 is TGTGCCAGCAGCCTGCGACAGGGGTACGAGCAGTACTTC.

This chain joins TRBV4-1 and TRBJ2-1; D is tentatively TRBD1 or TRBD2 (6 bases each). CDR1 and CDR2 (germline): MGHRA, YSYEKL. The CDR3 runs to 15 residues. V was shortened by 6 bases and J by 3 bases, with 15 bases between the two germline ends. CDR3 residues: CASRRGGILYNEQFF. The CDR3 DNA follows: TGCGCCAGCAGGCGAGGGGGGATTCTCTACAATGAGCAGTTCTTC.

The CDR3 loop reads CASSATGVTAETQYF. CDR3 coding DNA: TGTGCCAGCAGTGCGACAGGGGTAACGGCGGAGACCCAGTACTTC. This chain links TRBV2 with TRBJ2-5; 8 positions agree with TRBD1. The germline CDR1 and CDR2 sequences are SNHLY and FYNNEI. The CDR3 has 15 residues. Trimming took 4 bases from V and 5 from J; bases not matched to a gene: 9.

In its sample, this clone was seen a few times. The chain is built from TRBV28 and TRBJ2-7; 7 bases agree with TRBD1. The CDR3 loop spans 16 amino acids. CDR1 and CDR2 (germline): MDHEN, SYDVKM. Trimming took 4 bases from V and 0 from J; bases not matched to a gene: 9. The DNA for the CDR3 is TGTGCCAGCAGTTCGTATAGGGACAGTGCCTCCTACGAGCAGTACTTC. This sequence encodes CASSSYRDSASYEQYF.

The V call is TRBV14, the J call TRBJ1-4; D remains ambiguous. The CDR3 is 12 residues long. CDR1 and CDR2 (germline): SGHDN, FVKESK. The germline V and J ends were trimmed by 8 bases and 7 bases, with 11 bases remaining between them. The DNA of the CDR3 is TGTGCCAGCGCTATCGACGGTGAAAAACTGTTTTTT. It encodes CASAIDGEKLFF.

Here the CDR3 reads CASSQLGDAGNTIYF. The CDR3 DNA is TGTGCCAGCAGCCAATTGGGAGATGCTGGAAACACCATATATTTT. The chain is built from TRBV14 and TRBJ1-3, with no clear D. The ends were cut back, 2 bases at V and 2 bases at J, with 10 bases in the middle. From germline, CDR1 is SGHDN and CDR2 FVKESK. The length of the CDR3 is 15 residues.

The chain uses TRBV12-3 or TRBV12-4 and TRBJ1-5, with 9 bases that match TRBD1. The CDR3 sequence is 13 residues long. Trimming took 6 bases from V and 10 from J; bases not matched to a gene: 7. The CDR3 nucleotides are TGTGCCAGCAGCTCGGGGGGACAGGGTCCCCAGCATTTT. This gives the protein CASSSGGQGPQHF.

CDR3 in DNA: TGCGCCAGCAGCATAGGACAGGGTGCAGAGACCCAGTACTTC. Its translation: CASSIGQGAETQYF. V usage is TRBV5-1 and J usage is TRBJ2-5, with TRBD1 identical over 8 bases. Germline CDR1 and CDR2: SGHRS and YFSETQ. The CDR3 is made up of 14 amino acids. V was pared by 4 bases and J by 4 bases, with 6 bases of the junction left unmatched.

The rearrangement links TRBV12-5 to TRBJ1-1; no firm D call. Deletions cut 2 bases from V and 1 base from J, with 5 bases between. CDR3 length: 13 residues. Germline V gene data show CDR1 as LGHNT and CDR2 as FRNRAP. CDR3 sequence: CASGLRGNTEAFF. The CDR3 bases are TGTGCTAGTGGTTTGCGGGGGAACACTGAAGCTTTCTTT.

V gene TRBV28 combines with J gene TRBJ2-1; 16 bases fit TRBD2. CDR3 length: 16 amino acids. Trimming took 7 bases from V and 15 from J; bases not matched to a gene: 15. Germline loops: CDR1 MDHEN, CDR2 SYDVKM. CDR3 loop: CASISGTSGRAGVGFF. In nucleotides, the CDR3 is TGTGCCAGCATTTCGGGGACTAGCGGGAGGGCCGGGGTTGGGTTCTTC. Using reference TRBV28 and TRBJ2-1 for the parts outside the CDR3, the full variable domain is DVKVTQSSRYLVKRTGEKVFLECVQDMDHENMFWYRQDPGLGLRLIYFSYDVKMKEKGDIPEGYSVSREKKERFSLILESASTNQTSMYLCASISGTSGRAGVGFFGPGTRLTVL.

This chain joins TRBV18 and TRBJ2-7; perhaps TRBD1 as D (5 bases). Germline CDR1 is KGHSH and CDR2 is LQKENI. The CDR3 extends over 14 amino acids. Trimming shortened V by 0 bases and J by 6 bases, and 12 bases separated the two germline ends. The DNA for the CDR3 is TGTGCCAGCTCACCACCCAGGGCAGCTAGCGAGCAGTACTTC. Its protein is CASSPPRAASEQYF.

The chain carries TRBV7-9 and TRBJ1-4, with a weak D call TRBD1 (6 bases). CDR3 size: 16 residues. V was pared by 0 bases and J by 8 bases, with 16 bases between. From germline, CDR1 is SEHNR and CDR2 FQNEAQ (reference sequence). CDR3 amino acids: CASSLALGGTGEKLFF. The DNA for the CDR3 is TGTGCCAGCAGCTTAGCTTTAGGGGGAACGGGAGAAAAACTGTTTTTT.

The gene calls are TRBV6-5 and TRBJ2-6; no definite D call. V lost 0 bases and J 2 bases, leaving 8 bases between the germline ends. The CDR3 spans 16 residues. Germline V gene data show CDR1 as MNHEY and CDR2 as SVGAGI. CDR3 loop: CASSYSFSPGANVLTF. The CDR3 DNA reads as TGTGCCAGCAGTTACTCCTTTTCCCCTGGGGCCAACGTCCTGACTTTC.

The rearrangement joins TRBV7-9 to TRBJ2-3; 7 bases are a match to TRBD1. With 5 bases clipped from V and 5 bases from J, the junction kept 7 bases outside the gene matches. The germline V gene encodes CDR1 SEHNR and CDR2 FQNEAQ (reference sequence). The CDR3 is 14 amino acids. As DNA, the CDR3 is TGTGCCAGCAGCGCCGGGACAGCTGGAGATACGCAGTATTTT. It yields the protein CASSAGTAGDTQYF.

This clone has a handful of counts. V and J are TRBV6-5 and TRBJ1-5; D might be TRBD1 (6 bases). From germline, CDR1 is MNHEY and CDR2 SVGAGI. V was pared by 2 bases and J by 7 bases, with 15 bases between. This CDR3 is built from 15 residues. The CDR3 nucleotides read TGTGCCAGCAGTTACACTTCAGGGGTAGAACAGCCCCAGCATTTT. Encoded protein: CASSYTSGVEQPQHF.

The chain has TRBV6-1 and TRBJ2-7, with a tentative D call TRBD2 (5 bases). The CDR3 sequence is 15 residues long. Germline assignment: CDR1 MNHNS and CDR2 SASEGT. V was cut by 3 bases and J by 0 bases, with 12 bases left in between. The CDR3 protein is CASSEISADSYEQYF. Written as DNA, the CDR3 is TGTGCCAGCAGTGAGATTAGCGCCGACTCCTACGAGCAGTACTTC.